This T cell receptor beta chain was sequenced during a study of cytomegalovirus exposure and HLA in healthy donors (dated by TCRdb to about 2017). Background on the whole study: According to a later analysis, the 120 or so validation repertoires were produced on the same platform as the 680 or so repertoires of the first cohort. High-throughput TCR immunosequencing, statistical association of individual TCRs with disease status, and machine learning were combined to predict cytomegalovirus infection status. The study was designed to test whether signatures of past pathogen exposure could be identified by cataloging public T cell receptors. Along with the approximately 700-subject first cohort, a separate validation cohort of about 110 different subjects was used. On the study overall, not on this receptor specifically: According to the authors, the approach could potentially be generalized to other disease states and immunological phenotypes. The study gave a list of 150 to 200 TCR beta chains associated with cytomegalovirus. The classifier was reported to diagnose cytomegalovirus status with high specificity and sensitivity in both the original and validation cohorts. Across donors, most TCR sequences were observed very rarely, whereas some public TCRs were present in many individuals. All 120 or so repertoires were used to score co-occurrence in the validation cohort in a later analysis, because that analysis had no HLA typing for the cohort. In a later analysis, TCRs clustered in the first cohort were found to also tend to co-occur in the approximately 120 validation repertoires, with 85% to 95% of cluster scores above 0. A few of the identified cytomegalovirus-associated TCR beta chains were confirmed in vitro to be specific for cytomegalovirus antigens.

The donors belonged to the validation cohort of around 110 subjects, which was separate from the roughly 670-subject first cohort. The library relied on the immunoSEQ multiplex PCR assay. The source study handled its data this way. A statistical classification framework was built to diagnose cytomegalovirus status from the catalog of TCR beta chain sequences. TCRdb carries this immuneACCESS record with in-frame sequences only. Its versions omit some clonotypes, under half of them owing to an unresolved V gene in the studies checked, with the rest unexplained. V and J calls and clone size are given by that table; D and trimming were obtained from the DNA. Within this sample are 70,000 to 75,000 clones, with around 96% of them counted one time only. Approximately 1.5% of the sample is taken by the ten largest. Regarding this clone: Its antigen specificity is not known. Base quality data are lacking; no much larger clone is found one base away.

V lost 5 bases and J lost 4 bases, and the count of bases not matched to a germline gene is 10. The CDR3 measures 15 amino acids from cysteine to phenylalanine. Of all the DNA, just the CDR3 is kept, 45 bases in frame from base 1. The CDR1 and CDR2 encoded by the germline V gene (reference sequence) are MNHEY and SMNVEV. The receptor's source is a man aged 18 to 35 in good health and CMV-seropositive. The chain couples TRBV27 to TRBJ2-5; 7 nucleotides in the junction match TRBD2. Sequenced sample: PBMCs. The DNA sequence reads TGTGCCAGCAGTCGGCGCGGGAGATTGACAGAGACCCAGTACTTC. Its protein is CASSRRGRLTETQYF.